These T cell receptor beta chains were read from a single sample in a study of identical twins. MiXCR, applied by TCRdb to the 5' RACE reads, yields one record per CDR3 protein. The sample gives some 630,000 distinct CDR3 sequences, roughly 7.2% of which show up once; about 1.5% is in the top ten. This sample was also put to use in a study of yellow fever vaccine responses in identical twins.

The source material was PBMCs. These receptors were taken from a woman aged 18-30 years in good health. CDR3s include the opening cysteine and the closing phenylalanine or tryptophan. D genes are given only for firm matches. Expanded clones are given a class, and other clones once, few, many or no size at all.

CASSFGGRGDTQYF	TGTGCCAGCAGTTTCGGGGGCCGGGGAGATACGCAGTATTTT	TRBJ2-3	TRBV12-3/TRBV12-4	NA	many
CASSGGRGAGGTYNEQFF	TGTGCCAGCAGTGGAGGAAGGGGGGCGGGAGGGACCTACAATGAGCAGTTCTTC	TRBJ2-1	TRBV25-1	TRBD2	few
CSVDASGGAPDTQYF	TGCAGCGTTGATGCTAGCGGGGGGGCTCCGGATACGCAGTATTTT	TRBJ2-3	TRBV29-1	TRBD2	many
CASSYGTSTDTQYF	TGTGCCAGCAGCTATGGGACATCCACAGATACGCAGTATTTT	TRBJ2-3	TRBV7-3	NA	NA
CASSLLAGAGTDTQYF	TGCGCCAGCAGCCTCCTAGCGGGAGCAGGCACAGATACGCAGTATTTT	TRBJ2-3	TRBV5-1	TRBD2	many
CCARQPGARSTDTQYF	TGCTGTGCCCGGCAACCAGGGGCACGGAGCACAGATACGCAGTATTTT	TRBJ2-3	TRBV20-1	NA	once
CATQRTMSTDTQYF	TGTGCCACCCAACGGACAATGAGCACAGATACGCAGTATTTT	TRBJ2-3	TRBV12-3/TRBV12-4	NA	few
CASSLTQGLDTEAFF	TGTGCCAGCTCACTAACACAGGGGCTGGACACTGAAGCTTTCTTT	TRBJ1-1	TRBV18	TRBD1	few
CASSSQYDRGPYNEQFF	TGTGCCAGCAGCTCCCAATATGACAGGGGACCCTACAATGAGCAGTTCTTC	TRBJ2-1	TRBV5-6	TRBD1	many
CASSLDRVKETQYF	TGTGCCAGCAGCTTAGACAGGGTAAAAGAGACCCAGTACTTC	TRBJ2-5	TRBV7-6	NA	many
CAISDLEADTQYF	TGTGCCATCAGTGACCTGGAGGCAGATACGCAGTATTTT	TRBJ2-3	TRBV10-3	NA	many
CASSQGPPRDEQFF	TGTGCCAGCAGCCAAGGCCCCCCTAGGGATGAGCAGTTCTTC	TRBJ2-1	TRBV3-1	NA	many
CASSLRARGPYGYTF	TGTGCCAGCAGTTTAAGGGCCAGGGGCCCTTATGGCTACACCTTC	TRBJ1-2	TRBV27	NA	many
CASSGPHGYTF	TGTGCCAGCAGTGGGCCTCATGGCTACACCTTC	TRBJ1-2	TRBV12-3/TRBV12-4	NA	many
CASSYSTSGGRDEQFF	TGTGCCAGCAGTTACAGTACTAGCGGGGGTAGGGATGAGCAGTTCTTC	TRBJ2-1	TRBV6-2/TRBV6-3	TRBD2	many
CSVVQAGSSLNTGELFF	TGCAGCGTTGTACAGGCAGGGTCTTCCCTAAACACCGGGGAGCTGTTTTTT	TRBJ2-2	TRBV29-1	NA	NA
CSARTSGTSGNEQFF	TGCAGTGCTCGGACTAGCGGGACAAGTGGGAATGAGCAGTTCTTC	TRBJ2-1	TRBV20-1	TRBD2	few
CASSVGQGSSYEQYF	TGTGCCAGCAGCGTCGGACAGGGGAGCTCCTACGAGCAGTACTTC	TRBJ2-7	TRBV7-9	TRBD1	many
CASSQPARPSNTGELFF	TGCGCCAGCAGCCAACCCGCCAGGCCATCGAACACCGGGGAGCTGTTTTTT	TRBJ2-2	TRBV4-1	NA	many
CATSSPNRNYEQYF	TGTGCCACCAGCAGCCCGAACAGAAACTACGAGCAGTACTTC	TRBJ2-7	TRBV15	NA	NA
CASSWTESSYNSPLHF	TGCGCCAGCAGCTGGACAGAGAGCTCCTATAATTCACCCCTCCACTTT	TRBJ1-6	TRBV5-1	NA	many
CASSLRRLGGFLSRGGETQYF	TGTGCCAGCAGCCTTCGCCGGTTAGGGGGTTTCCTCTCGAGGGGTGGAGAGACCCAGTACTTC	TRBJ2-5	TRBV3-1	NA	many
CASSLPFGQVGNTEAFF	TGTGCCAGCAGTTTACCCTTCGGGCAGGTTGGGAACACTGAAGCTTTCTTT	TRBJ1-1	TRBV28	NA	many
CSVTDPMDRMVGNTIYF	TGCAGCGTTACGGACCCGATGGACAGAATGGTCGGAAACACCATATATTTT	TRBJ1-3	TRBV29-1	NA	many